This entry lists 3 T cell receptor beta chains sequenced from one sample in a study of blood T cell repertoires in COVID-19. Assay used: immunoSEQ multiplex PCR; TCRdb lists only in-frame clones, some missing. The sample contains 150,000 to 200,000 clones, approximately 89% of which appear only once. Sequencing was performed on PBMCs or T cells enriched from blood (not recorded which). These receptors were taken from a woman under 30 who had recovered from COVID-19.

This chain joins TRBV5-1 and TRBJ2-3, with 9 bases aligning to TRBD2. The junction had 7 bases not matched to a gene; V was cut back by 2 bases and J by 3 bases. The CDR3 is made up of 16 amino acids. Germline values: CDR1 SGHRS, CDR2 YFSETQ. The CDR3 loop reads CASSLGAGGPTDTQYF. The DNA of the CDR3 is TGCGCCAGCAGCTTAGGGGCGGGAGGGCCAACAGATACGCAGTATTTT.

This chain links TRBV30 with TRBJ2-7; 9 nucleotides line up with TRBD2. Germline-derived CDR1 and CDR2 are GTSNPN and SVGIG (reference sequence). The CDR3 runs 18 residues. Trimming removed 4 bases from V and 3 bases from J; junction bases left unmatched: 19. DNA for the CDR3: TGTGCCTGGATTATGAGTAGCGGGAGTAGTACTCGTTACTACGAGCAGTACTTC. The encoded protein is CAWIMSSGSSTRYYEQYF.

V usage is TRBV18 and J usage is TRBJ2-5; perhaps TRBD2 as D (5 bases). From germline, CDR1 is KGHSH and CDR2 LQKENI. CDR3 length equals 17 residues. V lost 4 bases to trimming and J lost 2 bases, with 20 bases between them. CDR3 nucleotide sequence: TGTGCCAGCTCACGTGGACTTTTGTCACTCGGGCAAGAGACCCAGTACTTC. It translates to CASSRGLLSLGQETQYF.